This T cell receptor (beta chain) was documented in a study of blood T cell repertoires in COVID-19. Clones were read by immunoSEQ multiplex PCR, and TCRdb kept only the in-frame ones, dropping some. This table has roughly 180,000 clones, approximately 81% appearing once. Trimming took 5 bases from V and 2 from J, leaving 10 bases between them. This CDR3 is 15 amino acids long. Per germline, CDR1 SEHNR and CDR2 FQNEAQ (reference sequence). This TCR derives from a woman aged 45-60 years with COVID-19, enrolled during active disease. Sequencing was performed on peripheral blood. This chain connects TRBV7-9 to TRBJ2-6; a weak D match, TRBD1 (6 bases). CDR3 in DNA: TGTGCCAGCAGCCGGGACATCACTGGGGCCAACGTCCTGACTTTC. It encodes CASSRDITGANVLTF.